This T cell receptor beta chain was observed in a study of cytomegalovirus exposure and HLA in healthy donors. Whole-study context: The same platform used for the approximately 670 first-cohort repertoires was also used for the 100 to 150 validation repertoires, as a later analysis reported.

V was cut by 1 base and J by 0 bases, with 9 bases left in between. The length of the CDR3 is 14 residues. Looked up from germline, CDR1 is SQVTM and CDR2 is ANQGSEA. In its sample, this clone was seen once. What it recognizes is unknown. Study conclusions and caveats: Reported results showed that the classifier diagnosed cytomegalovirus status with high specificity and sensitivity.

Sequenced by immunoSEQ multiplex PCR; TCRdb stores in-frame clones only, minus some. The sample includes 150,000 to 200,000 clones, roughly 91% of them seen just once. This sequence was found in a man between 18 and 35 years old in good health and CMV-seronegative. This chain connects TRBV29-1 to TRBJ1-1; D may be TRBD1 (5 bases). The sequenced sample was PBMCs. The CDR3 coding sequence is TGCAGCGTTGAAGTGCGGGGGATGAACACTGAAGCTTTCTTT. This encodes CSVEVRGMNTEAFF.